Listed below are T cell receptor beta chains from one sample, sequenced in a study of blood T cell repertoires in COVID-19. Profiling relied on immunoSEQ multiplex PCR, and the TCRdb table lists in-frame clones only, not all of them. The table includes around 300,000 clones, approximately 81% detected once. Sequencing was performed on PBMCs or T cells enriched from blood (not recorded which). Source of these receptors: a woman aged 45-65 years who had recovered from COVID-19. The CDR3 runs from the conserved cysteine through the conserved F or W. Each record gives: J gene, D gene, clone size, V gene, CDR3 DNA, CDR3 protein. A D gene is named only where the DNA matches it firmly. Clone size, where shown, is once, few, many, or a class for clones that have expanded.

TRBJ2-1 | TRBD1 | - | TRBV28 | TGTGCCAGCAGTCCGGTACAGGGGGCTGTGAATGAGCAGTTCTTC | CASSPVQGAVNEQFF
TRBJ1-2 | - | once | TRBV5-1 | TGCGCCAGCAGCTTGGGGGCCAAGGGCTACACCTTC | CASSLGAKGYTF
TRBJ1-5 | - | - | TRBV29-1 | TGCAGCGTTGGATTTTCAGGGCCCAATCAGCCCCAGCATTTT | CSVGFSGPNQPQHF
TRBJ1-1 | - | - | TRBV18 | TGTGCCAGCTCACCGGGGAACCGGAGGGCCCTGAACACTGAAGCTTTCTTT | CASSPGNRRALNTEAFF
TRBJ1-2 | - | - | TRBV11-2 | TGTGCCAGCAGCTTAGATCCTCGACAGTCAAATTATGGCTACACCTTC | CASSLDPRQSNYGYTF
TRBJ2-5 | - | - | TRBV4-2 | TGTGCCAGCAGCCAACAGCCCGGGGGGCTGGAGACCCAGTACTTC | CASSQQPGGLETQYF
TRBJ1-2 | - | - | TRBV7-9 | TGTGCCAGCAGCTTAGAGGTCAGGACAAAAGGCTACACCTTC | CASSLEVRTKGYTF
TRBJ2-2 | - | - | TRBV14 | TGTGCCAGCAGCCACGATCCGGGGTGGAACACCGGGGAGCTGTTTTTT | CASSHDPGWNTGELFF
TRBJ2-5 | - | - | TRBV5-1 | TGCGCCAGCAGCTTGCCAGGCCAAGAGACCCAGTACTTC | CASSLPGQETQYF
TRBJ2-7 | - | - | TRBV9 | TGTGCCAGCAGCTCAAACAGGGTGGGTAGCGAGCAGTACTTC | CASSSNRVGSEQYF
TRBJ1-5 | - | few | TRBV19 | TGTGCCAGTAGTATAGAGACAGGAACTATGCCCCAGCATTTT | CASSIETGTMPQHF
TRBJ1-6 | TRBD1 | - | TRBV9 | TGTGCCAGCAGCGCCGGGACAGGGTACTCACCCCTCCACTTT | CASSAGTGYSPLHF
TRBJ2-7 | - | - | TRBV5-1 | TGCGCCAGCAGCTTGAAAGCCCCCTACGAGCAGTACTTC | CASSLKAPYEQYF
TRBJ1-4 | TRBD1 | - | TRBV25-1 | TGTGCCAGCAGTAAGGGACAGCAGAATGAAAAACTGTTTTTT | CASSKGQQNEKLFF
TRBJ1-6 | - | - | TRBV5-1 | TGCGCCAGCAGTTCCGGACAGCTTTCACCCCTCCACTTT | CASSSGQLSPLHF
TRBJ1-5 | - | - | TRBV7-2 | TGTGCCAGCAGCTCTTCTCCGGGAATCGGTCAGCCCCAGCATTTT | CASSSSPGIGQPQHF
TRBJ2-1 | TRBD2 | - | TRBV19 | TGTGCCAGTAGTGCGACTAGCGGGAGTGACTCCTACAATGAGCAGTTCTTC | CASSATSGSDSYNEQFF
TRBJ2-1 | TRBD2 | - | TRBV7-6 | TGTGCCAGCAGCTTAGGTTTAGCGGGGACTGAGCAGTTCTTC | CASSLGLAGTEQFF
TRBJ2-6 | - | - | TRBV18 | TGTGCCAGCTCACCACGTGACGGGAACTCTGGGGCCAACGTCCTGACTTTC | CASSPRDGNSGANVLTF
TRBJ2-1 | - | - | TRBV5-1 | TGCGCCAGCAGCGCAGGACAGCCCTACAATGAGCAGTTCTTC | CASSAGQPYNEQFF
TRBJ2-5 | TRBD1 | once | TRBV5-1 | TGCGCCAGCAGCTTGGGTGGACAGGGGGCCGGAGAGACCCAGTACTTC | CASSLGGQGAGETQYF
TRBJ2-1 | TRBD2 | - | TRBV19 | TGTGCCAGTATCGCTAGCGGGAGGGCCAGCAATGAGCAGTTCTTC | CASIASGRASNEQFF
TRBJ2-7 | - | - | TRBV27 | TGTGCCAGCGGCGGGCACAGCCAGTACTTC | CASGGHSQYF
TRBJ1-4 | TRBD1 | - | TRBV30 | TGTGCCTGGAGTATTGACAGGGTTGGTGAAAAACTGTTTTTT | CAWSIDRVGEKLFF
TRBJ2-5 | TRBD2 | - | TRBV11-2 | TGTGCCAGCAGCTCTCAACTAGCGTCTAGGGAGACCCAGTACTTC | CASSSQLASRETQYF
TRBJ2-6 | TRBD1 | - | TRBV19 | TGTGCCAGCCGCGACAGGGGTACTGGGGCCAACGTCCTGACTTTC | CASRDRGTGANVLTF
TRBJ2-7 | TRBD1 | few | TRBV7-9 | TGTGCCAGCAGCTTCCCGGGACAGGGGGCCCACGAGCAGTACTTC | CASSFPGQGAHEQYF
TRBJ1-5 | - | few | TRBV6-5 | TGTGCCAGCAGACCCGCAGGGTTAGAGAATCAGCCCCAGCATTTT | CASRPAGLENQPQHF
TRBJ1-2 | - | - | TRBV5-1 | TGCGCCAGCGCCCTAGAAACTAACTATGGCTACACCTTC | CASALETNYGYTF
TRBJ2-3 | TRBD2 | - | TRBV2 | TGTGCCGGAAAGCGGGACTTCAGCACAGATACGCAGTATTTT | CAGKRDFSTDTQYF
TRBJ2-5 | TRBD2 | - | TRBV9 | TGTGCCAGCAGCGTCGCGGCTAGCGGAGGAGGAGAGACCCAGTACTTC | CASSVAASGGGETQYF
TRBJ2-3 | TRBD2 | few | TRBV11-2 | TGTGCCAGCAGTATAGCGGGAGTCGCCGCAGATACGCAGTATTTT | CASSIAGVAADTQYF
TRBJ2-1 | - | - | TRBV28 | TGTGCCAGCAGTTTAGGGGGGGGGCGCTACAATGAGCAGTTCTTC | CASSLGGGRYNEQFF
TRBJ2-1 | TRBD2 | few | TRBV7-2 | TGTGCCAGCACGCTAGCGGGAGGCTCCTACAATGAGCAGTTCTTC | CASTLAGGSYNEQFF
TRBJ1-5 | - | once | TRBV29-1 | TGCAGCGTTGAATTAGGGGGGGATCAGCCCCAGCATTTT | CSVELGGDQPQHF